This T cell receptor beta chain was found in a study of T-cell reconstitution after alpha-beta-depleted transplantation in children. This sample's TCRbeta library carried unique molecular identifier barcodes. TCRdb called the PCR reads again in MiXCR, with one record for every CDR3 protein. Of 83,000 or so distinct CDR3 sequences listed, 7% to 9% are singletons. The CDR3 sequence is 14 residues long. Germline V gives CDR1 DFQATT, CDR2 SNEGSKA (reference sequence). V shed 3 bases, J shed 1 base, and the junction held 4 bases outside the gene matches. This clonotype was observed many times. This chain links TRBV20-1 with TRBJ1-1, with 8 bases that match TRBD1. This sample comprised PBMCs from the stem cell graft donor, obtained from the stem cell graft. This sequence originates from a human donor who donated a stem cell graft to a child with congenital amegakaryocytic thrombocytopenia. CDR3 bases: TGCAGTGCTAGGCGACAGGGGCCGAACACTGAAGCTTTCTTT. Protein product: CSARRQGPNTEAFF.